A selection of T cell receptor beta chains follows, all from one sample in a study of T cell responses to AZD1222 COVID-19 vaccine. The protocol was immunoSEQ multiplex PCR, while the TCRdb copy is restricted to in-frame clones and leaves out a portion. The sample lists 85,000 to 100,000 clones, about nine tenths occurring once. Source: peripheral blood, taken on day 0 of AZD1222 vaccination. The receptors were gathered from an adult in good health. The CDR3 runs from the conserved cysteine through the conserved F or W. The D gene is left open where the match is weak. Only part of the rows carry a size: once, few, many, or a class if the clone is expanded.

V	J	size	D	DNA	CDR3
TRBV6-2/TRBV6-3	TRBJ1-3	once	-	TGTGCCAGCAGTTACTCGCTTGGGGCTGGAAACACCATATATTTT	CASSYSLGAGNTIYF
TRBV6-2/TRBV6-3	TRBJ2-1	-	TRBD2	TGTGCCAGCAGTTACGTGGGGGTTATAGCGGGCCCTCGGGTGCAGTTCTTC	CASSYVGVIAGPRVQFF
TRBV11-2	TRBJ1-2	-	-	TGTGCCAGCAGCCGTGGACTATATGGCTACACCTTC	CASSRGLYGYTF
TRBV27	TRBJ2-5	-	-	TGTGCCAGCAGGCGAGGGGGAGGGGGAGAGACCCAGTACTTC	CASRRGGGGETQYF
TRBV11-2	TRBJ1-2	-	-	TGTGCCAGCAGCTTGGGGGGCAGGGCTAACTATGGCTACACCTTC	CASSLGGRANYGYTF
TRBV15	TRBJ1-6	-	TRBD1	TGTGCCACCAGCAGAGAGTTGCAGGGGGTATCACCCCTCCACTTT	CATSRELQGVSPLHF
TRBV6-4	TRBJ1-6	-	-	TGTGCCAGCAGGAGCACAGGGAAGATTGGTTCACCCCTCCACTTT	CASRSTGKIGSPLHF
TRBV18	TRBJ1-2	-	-	TGTGCCAGCTCCACCCGGGAAGGGACAAACTATGGCTACACCTTC	CASSTREGTNYGYTF
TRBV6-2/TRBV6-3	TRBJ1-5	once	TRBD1	TGTGCCAGCAGTTACTTCCGTTTTAGGACAGGACCAAATCAGCCCCAGCATTTT	CASSYFRFRTGPNQPQHF
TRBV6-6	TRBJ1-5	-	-	TGTGCCACGAGGTCCGATCAGCCCCAGCATTTT	CATRSDQPQHF
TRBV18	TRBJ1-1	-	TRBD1	TGTGCCAGCTCACCAGACAGGGGCCGGGTTGAAGCTTTCTTT	CASSPDRGRVEAFF
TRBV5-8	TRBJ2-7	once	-	TGTGCCAGCAGAACTCCGGGAGTTCGCGAGCAGTACTTC	CASRTPGVREQYF
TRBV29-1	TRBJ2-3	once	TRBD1	TGCAGCGTTGGTTCTGGGGGACAGGTTAGCACAGATACGCAGTATTTT	CSVGSGGQVSTDTQYF
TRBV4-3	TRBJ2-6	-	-	TGCGCCAGCAGCCAACAAACCGGGGGTACTGGGGCCAACGTCCTGACTTTC	CASSQQTGGTGANVLTF
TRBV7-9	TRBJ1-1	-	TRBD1	TGTGCCAGCAGCTCCGGACAGGGAGGGAACACTGAAGCTTTCTTT	CASSSGQGGNTEAFF
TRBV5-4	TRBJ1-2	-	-	TGTGCCAGCAGCTTGGAACAGCTAAACTATGGCTACACCTTC	CASSLEQLNYGYTF
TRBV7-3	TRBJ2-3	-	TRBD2	TGTGCCAGCAGCGAGACTAGCGGTAGCACAGATACGCAGTATTTT	CASSETSGSTDTQYF
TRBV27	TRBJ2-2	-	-	TGTGCCAGCAGGCCCCTTCGACAGGTGAACACCGGGGAGCTGTTTTTT	CASRPLRQVNTGELFF
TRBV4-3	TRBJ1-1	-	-	TGCGCCAGCAGCCAAGATCGGGGGGGGGCCCCGAGGACTGAAGCTTTCTTT	CASSQDRGGAPRTEAFF
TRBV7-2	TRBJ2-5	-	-	TGTGCCAGCACCCTTAGGGTTGCGGGGGAGACCCAGTACTTC	CASTLRVAGETQYF
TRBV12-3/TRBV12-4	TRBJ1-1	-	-	TGTGCCAGCAGTAATTGGCGCACTGAAGCTTTCTTT	CASSNWRTEAFF
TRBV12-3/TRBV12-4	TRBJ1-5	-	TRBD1	TGTGCCAGCACCGATACAGGGGGCTGGCCCCAGCATTTT	CASTDTGGWPQHF
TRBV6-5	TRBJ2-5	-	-	TGTGCCAGCAGCCTACCCGGGGAGACCCAGTACTTC	CASSLPGETQYF
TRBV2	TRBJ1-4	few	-	TGTGCCAGCTCAGGGCGCGGGGGGGCTAGGGTTGAAAAACTGTTTTTT	CASSGRGGARVEKLFF
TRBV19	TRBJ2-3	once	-	TGTGCCAGTAGTCAGGCCGGGCGTACGCAGTATTTT	CASSQAGRTQYF
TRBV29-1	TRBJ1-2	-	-	TGCAGCGTTGAAACTAACTATGGCTACACCTTC	CSVETNYGYTF
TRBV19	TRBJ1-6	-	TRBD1	TGTGCCAGCCAGGGACAGGGGGATAATTCACCCCTCCACTTT	CASQGQGDNSPLHF
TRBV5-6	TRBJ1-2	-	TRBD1	TGTGCCAGCAGCTTCCGGGACAGGGAATCGTATGGCTACACCTTC	CASSFRDRESYGYTF
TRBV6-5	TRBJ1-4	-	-	TGTGCCAGCAGTTACGGGGGGAGATTGAATGAAAAACTGTTTTTT	CASSYGGRLNEKLFF